These T cell receptor beta chains were read from a single sample in a study of T cell responses to AZD1222 COVID-19 vaccine. Produced via immunoSEQ multiplex PCR; TCRdb's table is partial and in-frame only. The data contain around 130,000 clones, 85% to 95% of them singletons. Material: peripheral blood, obtained on day 0 of AZD1222 vaccination. The source of these receptors is an adult in good health. The CDR3 runs from the conserved cysteine through the conserved F or W. D genes are given only for firm matches. Clone size is given for some rows only: seen once, a few or many times, or a class if the clone is expanded.

TRBJ2-1 | TRBD2 | TRBV6-5 | . | CASSLRGDEQFF | TGTGCCAGCAGTCTCCGGGGGGATGAGCAGTTCTTC
TRBJ2-4 | . | TRBV7-9 | . | CASSLGDRTKNIQYF | TGTGCCAGCAGCTTAGGAGACAGAACCAAAAACATTCAGTACTTC
TRBJ2-1 | TRBD2 | TRBV19 | . | CASSGLAGVNEQFF | TGTGCCAGTAGCGGACTAGCGGGAGTGAATGAGCAGTTCTTC
TRBJ1-5 | . | TRBV10-3 | . | CAISNGESNQPQHF | TGTGCCATCAGTAATGGGGAGAGCAATCAGCCCCAGCATTTT
TRBJ2-3 | . | TRBV29-1 | . | CSVDRVDTQYF | TGCAGCGTTGACAGGGTAGATACGCAGTATTTT
TRBJ1-4 | . | TRBV6-5 | . | CASSYMDGDNEKLFF | TGTGCCAGCAGTTACATGGACGGAGATAATGAAAAACTGTTTTTT
TRBJ2-1 | TRBD1 | TRBV4-1 | many | CASSPELGQTEQFF | TGCGCCAGCAGCCCTGAATTGGGACAGACTGAGCAGTTCTTC
TRBJ1-1 | . | TRBV6-5 | . | CASSTLGENTEAFF | TGTGCCAGCAGTACCCTGGGAGAGAACACTGAAGCTTTCTTT
TRBJ1-5 | . | TRBV24-1 | . | CAVRVDQPQHF | TGTGCCGTCAGGGTCGACCAGCCCCAGCATTTT
TRBJ1-2 | . | TRBV4-1 | . | CASSQVGGNYGYTF | TGCGCCAGCAGCCAAGTTGGGGGTAACTATGGCTACACCTTC
TRBJ1-4 | . | TRBV25-1 | . | CASSEYASTNEKLFF | TGTGCCAGCAGTGAATACGCCTCAACTAATGAAAAACTGTTTTTT
TRBJ2-7 | . | TRBV29-1 | . | CSVAGTWGSYEQYF | TGCAGCGTCGCTGGGACGTGGGGCTCCTACGAGCAGTACTTC
TRBJ1-2 | . | TRBV9 | . | CASSVGSGPYGYTF | TGTGCCAGCAGCGTAGGCTCAGGTCCTTATGGCTACACCTTC
TRBJ2-3 | . | TRBV6-4 | . | CASSERGDSTDTQYF | TGTGCCAGCAGTGAAAGGGGGGATAGCACAGATACGCAGTATTTT
TRBJ1-6 | . | TRBV21-1 | . | CASSTRPGGLENSPLHF | TGTGCCAGCAGCACCAGGCCAGGGGGCTTAGAAAATTCACCCCTCCACTTT
TRBJ2-2 | . | TRBV4-3 | few | CASSQDLFNGGTGELFF | TGCGCCAGCAGCCAAGATTTATTCAATGGGGGGACCGGGGAGCTGTTTTTT
TRBJ1-1 | . | TRBV11-1 | . | CASSPGMGNTEAFF | TGTGCCAGCAGCCCCGGAATGGGGAACACTGAAGCTTTCTTT
TRBJ1-1 | . | TRBV12-3/TRBV12-4 | . | CASSLTTNTEAFF | TGTGCCAGCAGTTTAACTACTAACACTGAAGCTTTCTTT
TRBJ1-1 | TRBD1 | TRBV5-1 | . | CASSLRTGTAFF | TGCGCCAGCAGCTTGAGGACAGGGACGGCTTTCTTT
TRBJ2-7 | . | TRBV7-9 | . | CASSPRSNNYEQYF | TGTGCCAGCAGCCCGAGATCGAATAACTACGAGCAGTACTTC